The TCR beta chain described here comes from a study of T cell repertoires in cytomegalovirus infection. The wider study: Matching HLA type, along with CMV infection, was indicated by public TCR beta signatures. Study conclusions and caveats: Predominance within the ex vivo response was attributable to HLA-C-restricted CMV-specific TCR beta clonotypes. Carriage of CMV together with the relevant HLA was identifiable through cumulative public TCR beta family frequency.

Remarks on this clonotype: Its antigen remains unidentified.

The CDR3 is 12 residues long. The ends were cut back, 2 bases at V and 10 bases at J, with 6 bases in the middle. Germline V gene sequence: CDR1 SGHTA, CDR2 FQGTGA. From the reads, TCRdb called clonotypes with MiXCR, one entry per CDR3 protein. The sample has 250,000 or so distinct CDR3 sequences, approximately 17% seen once. The sequence was obtained from a human donor in good health (CMV status not recorded). Some clones in this sample may be carry-over from other donors' samples. The chain couples TRBV7-3 to TRBJ1-6; D not resolved. Material for sequencing was CD8+ T cells from PBMCs. CDR3 DNA: TGTGCCAGCAGCTTAGGTCAATCACCCCTCCACTTT. Residues: CASSLGQSPLHF.